The clone carrying this TCR beta chain was recorded many times. What it binds is unknown. The data were taken from a study of T-cell reconstitution after alpha-beta-depleted transplantation in children. Study-wide results and limits: T-cell counts and diversity at one year following transplant were attributed mainly to newly produced T cells.

The germline V gene encodes CDR1 SQVTM and CDR2 ANQGSEA. Germline trimming cut 6 bases from V and 6 bases from J; bases unmatched to any gene: 9. The CDR3 loop spans 13 amino acids. Unique molecular identifiers were used in preparing the TCRbeta library. TCRdb re-derived calls from the PCR reads in MiXCR, one entry per CDR3 protein. The sample lists hundreds of thousands of distinct CDR3 sequences; about 7.3% were seen once. Here the sequenced sample was peripheral blood, taken 360 days after TCRalphabeta/CD19-depleted stem cell transplant. The sequence came from a female patient aged 2-9 years who had a stem cell transplant for Fanconi anemia, so the T cells may come from the graft donor. The chain carries TRBV29-1 and TRBJ1-1, with 8 bases lining up with TRBD1. In DNA, the CDR3 is TGCAGCGTCTCGACAGGGGCGCAAGCTGAAGCTTTCTTT. It is translated as CSVSTGAQAEAFF. Variable domain in full (rest from reference TRBV29-1 and TRBJ1-1): SAVISQKPSRDICQRGTSLTIQCQVDSQVTMMFWYRQQPGQSLTLIATANQGSEATYESGFVIDKFPISRPNLTFSTLTVSNMSPEDSSIYLCSVSTGAQAEAFFGQGTRLTVV.